Listed here is a single T cell receptor (beta chain). This CDR3 contains 17 residues. Deletions cut 2 bases from V and 4 bases from J, with 15 bases between. CDR1 KGHSH and CDR2 LQKENI come from the germline V gene. The record originates from a study of blood T cell repertoires in COVID-19. Study summary: Some COVID-19 samples were acute and others convalescent; all came from the United States, Italy and Spain.

Profiled with immunoSEQ multiplex PCR; TCRdb holds only in-frame clones, not every one. The sample lists hundreds of thousands of clones; more than 75% were seen once. This chain connects TRBV18 to TRBJ2-6, with D unclear. The origin of this receptor is a woman aged 60-75 years who had recovered from COVID-19. The sample consisted of peripheral blood. CDR3 DNA: TGTGCCAGCTCACCAATGCAGGCCTTGTCGGGGGCCAACGTCCTGACTTTC. This translates into CASSPMQALSGANVLTF.